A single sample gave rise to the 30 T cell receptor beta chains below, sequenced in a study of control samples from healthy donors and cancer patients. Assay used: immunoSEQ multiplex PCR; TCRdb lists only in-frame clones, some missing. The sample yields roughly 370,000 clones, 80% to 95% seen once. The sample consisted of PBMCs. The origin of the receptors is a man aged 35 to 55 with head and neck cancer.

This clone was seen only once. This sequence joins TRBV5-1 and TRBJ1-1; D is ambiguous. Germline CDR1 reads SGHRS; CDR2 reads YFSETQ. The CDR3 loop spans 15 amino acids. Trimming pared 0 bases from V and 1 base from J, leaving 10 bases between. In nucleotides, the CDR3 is TGCGCCAGCAGCTTGGACGGAAATAAGAACACTGAAGCTTTCTTT. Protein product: CASSLDGNKNTEAFF.

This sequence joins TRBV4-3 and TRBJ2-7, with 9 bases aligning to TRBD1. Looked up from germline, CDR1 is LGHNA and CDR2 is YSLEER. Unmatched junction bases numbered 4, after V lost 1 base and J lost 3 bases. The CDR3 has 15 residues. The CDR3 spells CASSQGTGDFYEQYF. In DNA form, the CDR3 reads TGCGCCAGCAGCCAAGGGACAGGGGATTTCTACGAGCAGTACTTC.

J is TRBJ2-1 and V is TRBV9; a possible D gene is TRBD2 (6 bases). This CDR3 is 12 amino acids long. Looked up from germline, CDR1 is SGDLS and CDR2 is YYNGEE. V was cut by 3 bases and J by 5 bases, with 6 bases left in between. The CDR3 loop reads CASSGRDNEQFF. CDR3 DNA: TGTGCCAGCAGCGGGAGGGACAATGAGCAGTTCTTC.

The CDR3 protein is CASSSSRDRGGYTQYF. DNA of the CDR3: TGTGCCAGCAGCTCGTCCCGGGACAGGGGGGGGTATACGCAGTATTTT. The chain links TRBV5-8 to TRBJ2-3; TRBD1 aligns across 11 bases. Germline assignment: CDR1 SGHTS and CDR2 YDEGEE. The junction had 10 bases not matched to a gene; V was cut back by 3 bases and J by 7 bases. The length of the CDR3 is 16 residues.

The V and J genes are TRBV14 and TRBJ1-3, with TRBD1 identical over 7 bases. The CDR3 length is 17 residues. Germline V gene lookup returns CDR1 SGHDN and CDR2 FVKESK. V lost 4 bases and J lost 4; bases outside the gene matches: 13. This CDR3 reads CASSPQWDSLSGNTIYF. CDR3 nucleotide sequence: TGTGCCAGCAGCCCGCAGTGGGACAGCCTGTCAGGAAACACCATATATTTT.

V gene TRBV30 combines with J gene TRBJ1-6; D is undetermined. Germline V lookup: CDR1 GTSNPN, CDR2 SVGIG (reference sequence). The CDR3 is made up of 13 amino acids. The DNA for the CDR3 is TGTGCTCACCGGGGTTCCAATAATTCACCCCTCCACTTT. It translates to CAHRGSNNSPLHF.

CDR3 DNA: TGTGCCAGCAGCCCGATCCTGAGCCCACAAGAGACCCAGTACTTC. It specifies CASSPILSPQETQYF. This chain joins TRBV7-2 and TRBJ2-5, with unresolved D. Trimming pared 5 bases from V and 2 bases from J, leaving 15 bases between. The length of the CDR3 is 15 residues. Germline V lookup: CDR1 SGHTA, CDR2 FQGNSA.

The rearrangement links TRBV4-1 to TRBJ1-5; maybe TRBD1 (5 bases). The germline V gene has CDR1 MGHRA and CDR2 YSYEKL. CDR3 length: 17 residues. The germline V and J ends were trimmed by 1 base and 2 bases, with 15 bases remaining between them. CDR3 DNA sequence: TGCGCCAGCAGCCAAGTGGGGGTAGGAGGGGGCAATCAGCCCCAGCATTTT. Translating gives CASSQVGVGGGNQPQHF.

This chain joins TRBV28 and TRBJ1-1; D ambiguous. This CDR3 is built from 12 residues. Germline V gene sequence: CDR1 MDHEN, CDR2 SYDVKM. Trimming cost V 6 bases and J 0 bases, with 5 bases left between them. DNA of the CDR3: TGTGCCAGCAGAAAGCTGAACACTGAAGCTTTCTTT. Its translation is CASRKLNTEAFF.

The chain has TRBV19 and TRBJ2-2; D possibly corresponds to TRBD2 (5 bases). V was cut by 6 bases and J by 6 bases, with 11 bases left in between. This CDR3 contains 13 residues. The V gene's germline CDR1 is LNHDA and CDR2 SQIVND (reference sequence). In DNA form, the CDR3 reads TGTGCCAGTAGCGGGATCGGTCCCGGGGAGCTGTTTTTT. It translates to CASSGIGPGELFF.

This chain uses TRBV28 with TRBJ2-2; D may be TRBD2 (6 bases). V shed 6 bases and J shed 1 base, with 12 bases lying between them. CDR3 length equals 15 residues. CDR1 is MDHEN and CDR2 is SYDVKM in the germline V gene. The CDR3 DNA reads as TGTGCCAGCAGCCTAGGAGGGCTGAACACCGGGGAGCTGTTTTTT. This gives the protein CASSLGGLNTGELFF.

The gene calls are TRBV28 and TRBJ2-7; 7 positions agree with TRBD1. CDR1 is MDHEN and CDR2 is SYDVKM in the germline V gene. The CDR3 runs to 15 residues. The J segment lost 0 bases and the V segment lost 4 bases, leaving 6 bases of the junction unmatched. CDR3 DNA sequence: TGTGCCAGCAGTTCAGGGGGACCTCTCTCCTACGAGCAGTACTTC. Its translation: CASSSGGPLSYEQYF.

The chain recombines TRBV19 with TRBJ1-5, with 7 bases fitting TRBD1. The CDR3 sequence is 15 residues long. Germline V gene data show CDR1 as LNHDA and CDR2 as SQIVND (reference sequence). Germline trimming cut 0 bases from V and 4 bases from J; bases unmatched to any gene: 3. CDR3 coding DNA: TGTGCCAGTAGTATAGAGGGACAGAGAAATCAGCCCCAGCATTTT. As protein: CASSIEGQRNQPQHF.

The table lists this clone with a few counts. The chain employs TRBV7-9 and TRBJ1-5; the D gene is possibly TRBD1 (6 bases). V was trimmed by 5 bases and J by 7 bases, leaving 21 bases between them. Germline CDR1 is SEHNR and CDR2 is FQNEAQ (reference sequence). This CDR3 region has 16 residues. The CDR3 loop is CASSPVTTGLGQPQHF. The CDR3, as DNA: TGTGCCAGCAGCCCCGTTACGACAGGTCTCGGACAGCCCCAGCATTTT.

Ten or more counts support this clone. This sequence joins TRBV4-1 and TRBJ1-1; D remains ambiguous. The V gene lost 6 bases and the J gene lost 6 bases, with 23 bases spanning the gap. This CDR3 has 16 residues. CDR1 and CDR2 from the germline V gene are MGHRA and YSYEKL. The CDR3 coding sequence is TGCGCCAGCAGGCTACACCCCGAACGTTGGGTCTCTGAAGCTTTCTTT. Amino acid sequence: CASRLHPERWVSEAFF.

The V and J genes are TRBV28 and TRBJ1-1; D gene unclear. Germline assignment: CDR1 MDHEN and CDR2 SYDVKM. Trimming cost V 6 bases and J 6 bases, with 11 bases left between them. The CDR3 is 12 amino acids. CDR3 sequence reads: CASSYRVAEAFF. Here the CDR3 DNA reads TGTGCCAGCAGCTACAGAGTGGCTGAAGCTTTCTTT.

Written as DNA, the CDR3 is TGTGCCACCAGCAGAGTCAGGGGCAGGGGGCGGACGGGTCAGCCCCAGCATTTT. Translated, it gives CATSRVRGRGRTGQPQHF. The genes are TRBV15 and TRBJ1-5; 8 bases line up with TRBD1. This CDR3 region has 18 residues. Germline CDR1 LNHNV, CDR2 YYDKDF (reference sequence). With 1 base clipped from V and 6 bases from J, the junction kept 14 bases outside the gene matches.

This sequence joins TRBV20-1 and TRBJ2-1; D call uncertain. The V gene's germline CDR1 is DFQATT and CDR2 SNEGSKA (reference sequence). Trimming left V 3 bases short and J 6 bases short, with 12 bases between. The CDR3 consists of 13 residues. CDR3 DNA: TGCAGTGCTAGTTGGGATTACCGCAATGAGCAGTTCTTC. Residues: CSASWDYRNEQFF.

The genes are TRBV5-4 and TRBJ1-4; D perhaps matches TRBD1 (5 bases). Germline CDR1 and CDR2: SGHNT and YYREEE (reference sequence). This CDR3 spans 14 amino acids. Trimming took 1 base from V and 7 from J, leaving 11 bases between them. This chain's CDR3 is CASSLWGIGEKLFF. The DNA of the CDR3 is TGTGCCAGCAGCTTGTGGGGGATCGGTGAAAAACTGTTTTTT. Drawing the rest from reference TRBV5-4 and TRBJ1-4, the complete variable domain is ETGVTQSPTHLIKTRGQQVTLRCSSQSGHNTVSWYQQALGQGPQFIFQYYREEENGRGNFPPRFSGLQFPNYSSELNVNALELDDSALYLCASSLWGIGEKLFFGSGTQLSVL.

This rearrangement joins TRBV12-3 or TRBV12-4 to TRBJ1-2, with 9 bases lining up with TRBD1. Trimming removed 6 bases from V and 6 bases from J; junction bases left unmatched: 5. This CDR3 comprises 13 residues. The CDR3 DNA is TGTGCCAGCAGACTGGGACAGGGAAATGGCTACACCTTC. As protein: CASRLGQGNGYTF.

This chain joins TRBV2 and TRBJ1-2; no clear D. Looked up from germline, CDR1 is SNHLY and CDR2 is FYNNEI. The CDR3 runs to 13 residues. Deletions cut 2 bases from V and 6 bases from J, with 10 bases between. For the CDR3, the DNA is TGTGCCAGCAGTGAATCCGGGCTCGATGGCTACACCTTC. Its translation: CASSESGLDGYTF.

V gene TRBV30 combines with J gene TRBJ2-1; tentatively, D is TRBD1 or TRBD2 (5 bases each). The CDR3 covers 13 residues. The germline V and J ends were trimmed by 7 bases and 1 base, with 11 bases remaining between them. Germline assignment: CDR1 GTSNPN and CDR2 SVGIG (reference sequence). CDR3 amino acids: CASGAMSYNEQFF. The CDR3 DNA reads TGTGCCTCCGGGGCAATGTCCTACAATGAGCAGTTCTTC.

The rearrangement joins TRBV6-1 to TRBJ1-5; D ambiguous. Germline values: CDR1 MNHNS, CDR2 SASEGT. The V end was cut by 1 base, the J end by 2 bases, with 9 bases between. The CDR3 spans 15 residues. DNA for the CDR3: TGTGCCAGCAGTGAAGGAGGGTACGGCAATCAGCCCCAGCATTTT. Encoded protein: CASSEGGYGNQPQHF.

In DNA, the CDR3 is TGCAGCGCTTTTTACTCCGAAGCTTTCTTT. Translated: CSAFYSEAFF. This chain uses TRBV29-1 with TRBJ1-1; D unclear. CDR1 is SQVTM and CDR2 is ANQGSEA in the germline V gene. Trimming shortened V by 7 bases and J by 8 bases, and 11 bases separated the two germline ends. The CDR3 runs 10 residues.

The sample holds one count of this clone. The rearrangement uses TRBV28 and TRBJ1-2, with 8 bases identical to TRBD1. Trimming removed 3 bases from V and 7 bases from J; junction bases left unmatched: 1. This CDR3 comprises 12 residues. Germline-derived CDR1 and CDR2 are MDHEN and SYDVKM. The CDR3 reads CASSLTGVGYTF. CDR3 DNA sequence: TGTGCCAGCAGTTTGACAGGGGTTGGCTACACCTTC.

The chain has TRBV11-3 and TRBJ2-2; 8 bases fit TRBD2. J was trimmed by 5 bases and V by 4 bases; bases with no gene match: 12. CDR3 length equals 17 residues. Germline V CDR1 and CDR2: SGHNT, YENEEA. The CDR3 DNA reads TGTGCCAGCAGCTCTAGTCAAACTAGCGGAGGAACCGGGGAGCTGTTTTTT. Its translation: CASSSSQTSGGTGELFF.

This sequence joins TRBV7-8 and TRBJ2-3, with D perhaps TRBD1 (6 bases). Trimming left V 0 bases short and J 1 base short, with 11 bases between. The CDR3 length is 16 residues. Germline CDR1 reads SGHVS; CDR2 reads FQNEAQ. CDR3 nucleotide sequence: TGTGCCAGCAGCTTAGCGCGGGCAGGGGGCACAGATACGCAGTATTTT. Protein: CASSLARAGGTDTQYF.

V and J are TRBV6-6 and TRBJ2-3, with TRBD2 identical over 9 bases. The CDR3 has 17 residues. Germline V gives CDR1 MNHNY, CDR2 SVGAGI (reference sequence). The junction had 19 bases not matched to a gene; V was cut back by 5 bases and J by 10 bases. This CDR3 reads CASSPPVGGGAESSQYF. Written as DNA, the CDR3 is TGTGCCAGCAGTCCCCCCGTGGGCGGGGGGGCCGAGTCATCGCAGTATTTT.

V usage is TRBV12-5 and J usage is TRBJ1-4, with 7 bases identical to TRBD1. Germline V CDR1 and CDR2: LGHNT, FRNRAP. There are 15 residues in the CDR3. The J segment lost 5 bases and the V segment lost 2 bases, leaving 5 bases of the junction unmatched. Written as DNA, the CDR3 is TGTGCTAGTGGTTTGCGGCAGGGGGGGAATGAAAAACTGTTTTTT. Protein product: CASGLRQGGNEKLFF.

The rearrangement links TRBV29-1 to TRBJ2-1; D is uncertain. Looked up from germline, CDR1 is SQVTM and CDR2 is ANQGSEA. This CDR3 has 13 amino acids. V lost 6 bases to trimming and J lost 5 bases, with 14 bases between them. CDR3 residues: CSVERGVHNEQFF. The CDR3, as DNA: TGCAGCGTAGAACGAGGAGTCCACAATGAGCAGTTCTTC.